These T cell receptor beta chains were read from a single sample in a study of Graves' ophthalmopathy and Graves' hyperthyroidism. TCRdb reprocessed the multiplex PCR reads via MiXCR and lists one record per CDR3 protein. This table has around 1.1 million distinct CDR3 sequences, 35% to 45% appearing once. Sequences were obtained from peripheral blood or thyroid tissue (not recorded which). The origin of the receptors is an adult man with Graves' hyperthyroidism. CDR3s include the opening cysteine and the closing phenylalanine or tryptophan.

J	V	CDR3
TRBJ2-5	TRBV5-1	CASSLERGSETQYF
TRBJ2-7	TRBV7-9	CASSATGAPPYEQYF
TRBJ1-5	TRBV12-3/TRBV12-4	CASSFGGNGNQPQHF
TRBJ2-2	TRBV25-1	CASSLQFF
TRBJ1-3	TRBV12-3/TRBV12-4	CASRRTASGNTIYF
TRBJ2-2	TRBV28	CASSLVTEELFF
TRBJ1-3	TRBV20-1	CSARNRDRGTDTIYF
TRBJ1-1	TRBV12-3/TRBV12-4	CASSLGITEAFF
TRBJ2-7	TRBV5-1	CASSGGTGGSREQYF
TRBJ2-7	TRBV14	CASSQVLGQGTYEQYF
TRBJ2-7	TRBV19	CASSIGGGGSYEQYF
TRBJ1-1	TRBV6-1	CASRHYRKMNTEAFF
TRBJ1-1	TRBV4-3	CASSQDLERASNTEAFF
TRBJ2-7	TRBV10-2	CASRDFYSYEQYF
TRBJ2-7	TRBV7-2	CASIEGVTIYEQYF
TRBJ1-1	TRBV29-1	CSYGPGSTEAFF
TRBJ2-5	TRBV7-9	CASSLADIRGKGETQYF
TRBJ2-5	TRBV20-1	CSAPKEGGPRETQYF
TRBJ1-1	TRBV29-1	CSVVEGWTEAFF
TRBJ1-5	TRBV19	CASIPTAYSNQPQHF
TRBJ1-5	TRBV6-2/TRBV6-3	CASSYSGTGTNQPQHF
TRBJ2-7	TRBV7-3	CASSGSIVPHEQYF
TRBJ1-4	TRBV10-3	CAISEGFGEKLFF
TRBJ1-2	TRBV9	CASSVVGSNYGYTF
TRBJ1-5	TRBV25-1	CASLTTVSGTARNQPQHF
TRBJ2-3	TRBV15	CATSRDQRGGDTQYF
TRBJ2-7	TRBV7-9	CASSLGTGQGSYEQYF
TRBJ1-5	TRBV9	CASRRSGKETQHF
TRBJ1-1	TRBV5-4	CASSPQRGGTEAFF
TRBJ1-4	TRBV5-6	CASSPTVRPGGISTNEKLFF
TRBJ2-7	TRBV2	CASRLTYEQYF
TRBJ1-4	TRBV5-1	CASSRAIGDEKLFF
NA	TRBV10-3	CAIATSGGTREQFF
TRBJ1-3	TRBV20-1	CSASGTGGSGNTIYF
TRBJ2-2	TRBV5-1	CASSRANANTGELFF
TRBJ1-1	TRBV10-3	CAISEPGAADVATEAFF
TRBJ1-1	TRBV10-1	CASSDDGITEAFF
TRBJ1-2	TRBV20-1	CSAEGQDVYGYTF
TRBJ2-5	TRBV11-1	CASSLDLPAGEETQYF
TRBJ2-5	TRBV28	CASSHSSGGGRETQYF
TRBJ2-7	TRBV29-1	CSIPRGGNEQYF
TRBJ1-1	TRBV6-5	CASSSPADRARTEAFF
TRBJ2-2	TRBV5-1	CASSLVRGTGKLFF
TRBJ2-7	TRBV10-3	CAISPGGGAYEQYF
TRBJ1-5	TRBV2	CASRPGTALNQPQHF
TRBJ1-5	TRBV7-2	CASSLAFRKNQPQHF
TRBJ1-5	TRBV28	CASKSGGRGQPQHF
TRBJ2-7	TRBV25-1	CASVETSSAGEQYF